Below, 21 T cell receptor beta chains from the same sample are listed, as sequenced in a study of blood T cell repertoires in COVID-19. Profiling relied on immunoSEQ multiplex PCR, and the TCRdb table lists in-frame clones only, not all of them. Here the sample spans approximately 210,000 clones, almost 85% being singletons. Source material: PBMCs or T cells enriched from blood (not recorded which). The receptors originated from a man aged 40-55 years who had recovered from COVID-19.

The V call is TRBV3-1 (or the pseudogene TRBV3-2), the J call TRBJ1-4; D gene ambiguous. The germline CDR1 and CDR2 sequences are LGHDT and YNNKEL (reference sequence). Trimming pared 2 bases from V and 8 bases from J, leaving 12 bases between. This CDR3 region has 14 residues. CDR3 in amino acids: CASSQLRVREKLFF. The DNA of the CDR3 is TGTGCCAGCAGCCAACTGCGGGTTCGGGAAAAACTGTTTTTT.

This chain connects TRBV2 to TRBJ2-7, with a possible D match to TRBD1 (6 bases). The CDR3 runs 16 residues. V dropped 8 bases and J dropped 6 bases, with 26 bases sitting between them. Germline V CDR1 and CDR2: SNHLY, FYNNEI. The CDR3 region is CASANLDWDTGREQYF. CDR3 DNA sequence: TGTGCCAGCGCTAACTTGGACTGGGACACCGGCCGCGAGCAGTACTTC.

The genes are TRBV6-5 and TRBJ2-1; a weak D match, TRBD2 (5 bases). The CDR3 runs to 14 residues. Trimming took off 6 bases at V and 8 bases at J, with 17 bases between the two ends. CDR1 MNHEY and CDR2 SVGAGI come from the germline V gene. CDR3 in amino acids: CASSVSLSDYEQFF. The CDR3 region has the DNA TGTGCCAGCAGCGTAAGTCTCTCGGACTATGAGCAGTTCTTC.

The V and J genes are TRBV2 and TRBJ2-3; D is possibly TRBD2 (6 bases). CDR1 is SNHLY, CDR2 FYNNEI, per germline. The CDR3 totals 14 residues. Trimming removed 8 bases from V and 2 bases from J, with 14 bases in between. The CDR3 region is CASLQGLSTDTQYF. CDR3 DNA: TGTGCCAGCCTTCAGGGACTTTCCACAGATACGCAGTATTTT.

The genes are TRBV18 and TRBJ1-5; D gene unclear. Looked up from germline, CDR1 is KGHSH and CDR2 is LQKENI. V was clipped by 2 bases and J by 2 bases, with 10 bases between them. The CDR3 sequence is 15 residues long. The CDR3: CASSPKAGGNQPQHF. CDR3 DNA: TGTGCCAGCTCACCAAAGGCCGGGGGCAATCAGCCCCAGCATTTT.

The chain recombines TRBV7-9 with TRBJ2-1; 8 bases line up with TRBD1. The trim removed 5 bases at V and 1 base at J, leaving 4 bases unmatched. Germline CDR1 SEHNR, CDR2 FQNEAQ (reference sequence). The CDR3 loop spans 15 amino acids. The CDR3 spells CASSPRTGSYNEQFF. CDR3 sequence (DNA): TGTGCCAGCAGCCCAAGGACAGGGTCCTACAATGAGCAGTTCTTC.

The chain uses TRBV5-1 and TRBJ2-2; perhaps TRBD1 as D (6 bases). V was trimmed by 6 bases and J by 1 base, leaving 13 bases between them. Per the germline V gene, CDR1 is SGHRS and CDR2 is YFSETQ. This CDR3 spans 15 amino acids. For the CDR3, the DNA is TGCGCCAGCACGAAAGTACAGGGGAACACCGGGGAGCTGTTTTTT. The encoded protein is CASTKVQGNTGELFF. The whole variable domain, remainder taken from reference TRBV5-1 and TRBJ2-2, is KAGVTQTPRYLIKTRGQQVTLSCSPISGHRSVSWYQQTPGQGLQFLFEYFSETQRNKGNFPGRFSGRQFSNSRSEMNVSTLELGDSALYLCASTKVQGNTGELFFGEGSRLTVL.

J is TRBJ2-2 and V is TRBV11-3; maybe TRBD2 (5 bases). There are 14 residues in the CDR3. Trimming shortened V by 5 bases and J by 5 bases, and 12 bases separated the two germline ends. The germline V gene encodes CDR1 SGHNT and CDR2 YENEEA. The CDR3 loop is CASSGVRGTGELFF. DNA of the CDR3: TGTGCCAGCAGCGGTGTCCGCGGGACCGGGGAGCTGTTTTTT.

This sequence joins TRBV4-1 and TRBJ2-2; 8 bases align to TRBD2. CDR1 and CDR2 from the germline V gene are MGHRA and YSYEKL. J gave up 0 bases and V 0 bases, and 3 bases lay outside the gene matches. CDR3 size: 17 residues. The chain's CDR3 is CASSQEISGANTGELFF. The CDR3 nucleotides read TGCGCCAGCAGCCAAGAGATTAGCGGGGCGAACACCGGGGAGCTGTTTTTT.

This chain joins TRBV5-1 and TRBJ2-7; 8 nucleotides align to TRBD1. V trimming: 3 bases; J trimming: 3 bases; junction bases outside the gene matches: 11. This CDR3 has 16 amino acids. Germline CDR1 is SGHRS and CDR2 is YFSETQ. This CDR3 is CASSSSPGTGLYEQYF. In DNA form, the CDR3 reads TGCGCCAGCAGCTCTTCCCCCGGGACAGGACTCTACGAGCAGTACTTC.

The count of this clone is one. The V call is TRBV18, the J call TRBJ2-3; TRBD2 is a possible D gene (6 bases). The V end was cut by 3 bases, the J end by 3 bases, with 13 bases between. This CDR3 region has 15 residues. In germline, CDR1 is KGHSH, CDR2 LQKENI. CDR3 sequence reads: CASSPGGVGTDTQYF. In DNA, the CDR3 is TGTGCCAGCTCACCGGGCGGGGTTGGGACAGATACGCAGTATTTT.

This clone was counted between two and nine times. The rearrangement links TRBV5-4 to TRBJ2-2; tentatively, D is TRBD1 (6 bases). V was pared by 6 bases and J by 4 bases, with 10 bases between. The CDR3 has 13 amino acids. Germline loops: CDR1 SGHNT, CDR2 YYREEE (reference sequence). CDR3 loop: CASTVQGTGELFF. The CDR3 bases are TGTGCCAGCACCGTACAGGGCACCGGGGAGCTGTTTTTT.

The J gene is TRBJ1-4, the V gene TRBV15, with D hard to call. The germline V gene has CDR1 LNHNV and CDR2 YYDKDF (reference sequence). The CDR3 runs 16 residues. Trimming shortened V by 0 bases and J by 4 bases, and 12 bases separated the two germline ends. CDR3 coding DNA: TGTGCCACCAGCAGAGATAGAACGGGGAGTAATGAAAAACTGTTTTTT. This encodes CATSRDRTGSNEKLFF.

The V and J genes are TRBV28 and TRBJ1-3, with D tentatively TRBD1 (6 bases). V was pared by 2 bases and J by 4 bases, with 15 bases between. CDR3 length: 16 residues. Germline V gene data show CDR1 as MDHEN and CDR2 as SYDVKM. The CDR3 DNA follows: TGTGCCAGCAGTTTACAGCGGACAGATGGGGGAAACACCATATATTTT. As protein: CASSLQRTDGGNTIYF.

This clone was found a few times. The V call is TRBV6-5, the J call TRBJ2-5; a weak D match, TRBD1 (6 bases). V lost 8 bases to trimming and J lost 4 bases, with 17 bases between them. Per the germline V gene, CDR1 is MNHEY and CDR2 is SVGAGI. This CDR3 region has 14 residues. The CDR3 region has the DNA TGTGCCAGCGAGACCCGAACAGGGAGAGAGACCCAGTACTTC. Translation: CASETRTGRETQYF.

This clone was seen only once. The genes are TRBV29-1 and TRBJ2-1, with 10 bases lining up with TRBD2. The CDR3 is 13 amino acids. J lost 0 bases, V lost 7 bases, and 0 bases had no gene match. Germline V lookup: CDR1 SQVTM, CDR2 ANQGSEA. The CDR3 spells CSASGSSYNEQFF. For the CDR3, the DNA is TGCAGCGCTAGCGGGAGCTCCTACAATGAGCAGTTCTTC.

Here the CDR3 DNA reads TGTGCCTGGAGTGTCGGACTCCGGGAAAATGAGCAGTTCTTC. Residues: CAWSVGLRENEQFF. The chain has TRBV30 and TRBJ2-1, with TRBD2 as a possible D gene (5 bases). The germline V gene has CDR1 GTSNPN and CDR2 SVGIG (reference sequence). The CDR3 is 14 amino acids. Deletions cut 0 bases from V and 7 bases from J, with 13 bases between.

The chain recombines TRBV29-1 with TRBJ1-3; D uncertain. V was shortened by 6 bases and J by 3 bases, with 12 bases between the two germline ends. From germline, CDR1 is SQVTM and CDR2 ANQGSEA. There are 13 residues in the CDR3. The CDR3 DNA reads TGCAGCGTCCGATGGGAGGGTGGAAACACCATATATTTT. It encodes CSVRWEGGNTIYF.

This clone was seen once. The chain joins TRBV25-1 to TRBJ1-6; 9 bases fit TRBD1. Trimming at V came to 1 base and at J to 10 bases, leaving 5 bases not matched to a gene. The CDR3 covers 15 residues. Per germline, CDR1 MGHDK and CDR2 SYGVNS. In DNA form, the CDR3 reads TGTGCCAGCAGTGAATCAACAGGGGGCCGGTCACCCCTCCACTTT. Its translation: CASSESTGGRSPLHF.

The gene calls are TRBV7-3 and TRBJ2-1; 7 nucleotides match TRBD1. The CDR3 is made up of 13 amino acids. The junction had 3 bases not matched to a gene; V was cut back by 1 base and J by 9 bases. Germline V gene data show CDR1 as SGHTA and CDR2 as FQGTGA. Here the CDR3 DNA reads TGTGCCAGCAGCTTAAACAGGGGATCTGAGCAGTTCTTC. As protein: CASSLNRGSEQFF.

The rearrangement links TRBV4-3 to TRBJ1-1; the D gene is possibly TRBD1 (5 bases). CDR1 and CDR2 (germline): LGHNA, YSLEER. Trimming shortened V by 1 base and J by 1 base, and 22 bases separated the two germline ends. CDR3 length: 19 amino acids. This chain's CDR3 is CASSQGIGAGSITNTEAFF. In DNA, the CDR3 is TGCGCCAGCAGCCAAGGAATTGGGGCAGGGTCAATCACGAACACTGAAGCTTTCTTT.